This paragraph reports one T cell receptor (beta chain). The source of the sample is a study of graft-versus-host responses after intestinal transplantation. Study summary: Recipients uniformly received anti-thymocyte globulin induction, followed by tacrolimus and steroids for 3 to 4 years.

TCRdb keeps only in-frame clones here, not all; method: immunoSEQ multiplex PCR. Of 20,000 to 30,000 clones in the sample, approximately 82% are singletons; the top ten hold 0.95% to 1.3%. Per the germline V gene, CDR1 is MNHEY and CDR2 is SVGAGI. The CDR3 covers 15 residues. Trimming shortened V by 4 bases and J by 6 bases, and 16 bases separated the two germline ends. The sample was PBMCs, taken 27 to 29 days after intestinal transplant. J is TRBJ1-5 and V is TRBV6-5; a possible D gene is TRBD1 (6 bases). This sequence was found in a human patient who received an intestinal transplant, so some T cells may come from the graft donor. The CDR3 loop reads CASSSPRGARQPQHF. CDR3 nucleotide sequence: TGTGCCAGCAGTTCCCCGAGGGGGGCTCGTCAGCCCCAGCATTTT.